This TCR beta chain is drawn from a study of OX40 agonist ivuxolimab in advanced cancers. Some background on the complete study: Ivuxolimab was a fully human IgG2 agonistic monoclonal antibody targeting the costimulatory receptor OX40 (CD134). The paper describes the monotherapy dose-escalation part (N of about 55 patients) of the phase I trial of ivuxolimab. Partial responses were achieved by three dose-escalation patients, of whom one had hepatocellular carcinoma and two had cutaneous melanoma. The purpose of peripheral TCRbeta sequencing was to test whether ivuxolimab changed TCR sequence diversity and led to clonal T-cell expansion. Intravenous ivuxolimab was administered to patients every 2 weeks at six dose levels: 0.01, 0.1, 0.3, 1.5, 3 and 10 mg/kg. In the dose-escalation cohort, 82.7% of patients were male, and the mean age was around 60 years, with a range of roughly 23 to 85. Prior anti-PD-1, anti-PD-L1 or anti-CTLA-4 therapy was permitted, and checkpoint inhibitors had been received by about 36% of dose-escalation patients. Of the 50 to 55 dose-escalation patients, hepatocellular carcinoma was present in around 19, melanoma in around 15, renal cell carcinoma in 9 and head and neck cancer in 9. Results and caveats for the whole study, not just this receptor: After ivuxolimab, more expanded clones were found on average in CD8+ T cells than in CD4+ T cells. At doses of 0.1 to 3.0 mg/kg, clonal expansion of both CD4+ and CD8+ T cells in blood was seen between baseline and week 6. In the 0.1-3.0 mg/kg groups, partial responders had among the lowest normalized peripheral clonal expansion, particularly in CD8+ T cells. Antigen specificity was not determined for the clonally expanded peripheral T cells. Low levels of normalized T-cell clonal expansion were also shown by some nonresponding patients.

Genomic DNA was extracted from sorted cells for sequencing of the TCRbeta CDR3 region. TCRbeta CDR3 regions were sequenced using the immunoSEQ Assay. TCRdb stores this immuneACCESS table with in-frame sequences only. Part of the clones is absent; in the studies checked, under half of the shortfall reflects unresolved V genes, and no reason is known for the rest. This sample holds about 52,000 clones; roughly 91% were observed only once. The ten most abundant clones make up around 24% of the sample. Remarks on this clone: No cognate antigen has been identified for it. No base quality values were provided; no much bigger clone lies one nucleotide off.

V is cut by 6 bases and J by 0 bases, and the space between the germline ends is 9 bases. Measured from the cysteine to the phenylalanine, the CDR3 is 14 residues long. This entry keeps only the CDR3 DNA: 42 bases, framed from base 1. Taken from the germline V gene, the CDR1 and CDR2 loops are MDHEN and SYDVKM. Patients with a history of autoimmune disease or receiving systemic immunosuppression were excluded from the trial. Peripheral blood for TCR sequencing was collected from all dose cohorts at baseline, on cycle 4 day 1, and on cycle 7 day 1. The samples were drawn from a first-in-human, open-label, multicenter phase I dose-escalation trial of ivuxolimab. Adults with locally advanced or metastatic melanoma, renal cell carcinoma, hepatocellular carcinoma or head and neck squamous cell carcinoma were enrolled in the trial. Before TCR sequencing, CD4+ T cells and CD8+ T cells were sorted from peripheral blood as separate populations.

The material was CD4+ or CD8+ T cells sorted from blood, obtained in a trial of the OX40 agonist ivuxolimab. The receptor chain draws on TRBV28 and TRBJ1-3; no D gene call is confident. This clonotype was obtained from an adult with an advanced solid tumor such as melanoma, head and neck, liver or kidney cancer. The nucleotides are TGTGCCAGCAGCCTCTGGAGCTCTGGAAACACCATATATTTT. Its coded protein is CASSLWSSGNTIYF.